This is a list of T cell receptor beta chains from one sample in a study of vaccination and CD4 T cells after COVID-19. TCRdb re-analysed the PCR reads in MiXCR, keeping a single row per CDR3 protein. This repertoire shows roughly 22,000 distinct CDR3 sequences, about three fifths found once; its top ten account for over 7.5%. Their antigen targets remain unknown. The sample was CD4+ T cells from blood, cultured in vitro. The receptors were sampled from a human donor who had recovered from COVID-19. Each CDR3 is given with its conserved first and last residue. D genes are given only for firm matches. Clone size appears in some rows only: once, few, many, or a class for an expanded clone.

size	V	J	D	CDR3	DNA
NA	TRBV30	TRBJ1-5	NA	CAWSVGLEEPQHF	TGTGCCTGGAGTGTAGGGTTAGAGGAGCCCCAGCATTTT
NA	TRBV5-4	TRBJ1-1	NA	CASSSTGRRTEAFF	TGTGCCAGCAGCTCCACCGGGAGAAGGACTGAAGCTTTCTTT
NA	TRBV7-9	TRBJ1-6	NA	CASSSPPGASYNSPLHF	TGTGCCAGCAGCTCCCCGCCGGGGGCCTCCTATAATTCACCCCTCCACTTT
NA	TRBV7-2	TRBJ2-6	TRBD1	CASSSYTTGTGVGANVLTF	TGTGCCAGCAGCTCCTATACGACCGGGACAGGGGTTGGGGCCAACGTCCTGACTTTC
NA	TRBV2	TRBJ2-5	TRBD1	CASSLDRGETQYF	TGTGCCAGCAGCCTTGACAGGGGAGAGACCCAGTACTTC
NA	TRBV19	TRBJ1-1	TRBD1	CASVKGQGAGTEAFF	TGTGCCAGTGTTAAGGGACAGGGGGCAGGGACTGAAGCTTTCTTT
few	TRBV21-1	TRBJ1-5	NA	CASSKGVGSNQPQHF	TGTGCCAGCAGCAAAGGTGTGGGGAGCAATCAGCCCCAGCATTTT
NA	TRBV24-1	TRBJ1-2	TRBD1	CATSDPTGFGGYTF	TGTGCCACCAGTGACCCGACAGGGTTCGGGGGCTACACCTTC
NA	TRBV28	TRBJ1-2	NA	CASRQQGSPKYGYTF	TGTGCCAGCAGACAGCAGGGCAGCCCCAAGTATGGCTACACCTTC
once	TRBV6-4	TRBJ2-2	NA	CASQTFANTGELFF	TGTGCCAGCCAGACGTTCGCGAACACCGGGGAGCTGTTTTTT
NA	TRBV12-3/TRBV12-4	TRBJ2-7	TRBD2	CASSPRGRVITGEQYF	TGTGCCAGCAGTCCCCGGGGGAGGGTGATTACGGGCGAGCAGTACTTC
NA	TRBV28	TRBJ2-3	NA	CASSRPITDTQYF	TGTGCCAGCAGTCGACCGATAACAGATACGCAGTATTTT
NA	TRBV25-1	TRBJ1-2	NA	CASRAADGYTF	TGTGCCAGCCGGGCCGCCGATGGCTACACCTTC
NA	TRBV20-1	TRBJ2-1	TRBD2	CSARESTSLAARSYNEQFF	TGCAGTGCTAGAGAGAGCACCTCCCTAGCGGCCCGCTCCTACAATGAGCAGTTCTTC
NA	TRBV19	TRBJ1-2	NA	CASNRDPSYGYTF	TGTGCCAGTAACCGGGACCCAAGCTATGGCTACACCTTC
few	TRBV20-1	TRBJ1-6	NA	CSAGTDSSYNSPLHF	TGCAGTGCAGGGACGGATAGCTCCTATAATTCACCCCTCCACTTT
NA	TRBV24-1	TRBJ2-3	NA	CATSARPSTDTQYF	TGTGCCACCAGCGCCAGGCCTAGCACAGATACGCAGTATTTT
NA	TRBV18	TRBJ1-1	NA	CASSPPGAGSTEAFF	TGTGCCAGCTCACCACCGGGGGCTGGGAGCACTGAAGCTTTCTTT
NA	TRBV7-2	TRBJ2-3	NA	CASSLVGGRATDTQYF	TGTGCCAGCAGCTTAGTAGGAGGCAGGGCGACAGATACGCAGTATTTT
NA	TRBV28	TRBJ2-7	NA	CASRSLTAYEQYF	TGTGCCAGCAGATCTCTGACAGCTTACGAGCAGTACTTC
NA	TRBV20-1	TRBJ1-1	NA	CSAPQNTEAFF	TGCAGTGCGCCGCAGAACACTGAAGCTTTCTTT
NA	TRBV15	TRBJ1-2	TRBD1	CATSRARDRNYGYTF	TGTGCCACCAGCAGGGCCCGGGACAGAAACTATGGCTACACCTTC
NA	TRBV6-1	TRBJ1-1	NA	CASSPSPGPNTEAFF	TGTGCCAGCAGTCCCTCACCCGGGCCGAACACTGAAGCTTTCTTT
NA	TRBV28	TRBJ2-1	TRBD1	CASSPGTASYNEQFF	TGTGCCAGCAGTCCGGGGACAGCCTCCTACAATGAGCAGTTCTTC
NA	TRBV4-2	TRBJ1-6	NA	CASSQGTSLSPLHF	TGTGCCAGCAGCCAAGGGACCAGCCTATCGCCCCTCCACTTT
once	TRBV20-1	TRBJ1-5	NA	CSGGGGNQPQHF	TGCAGTGGAGGCGGCGGCAATCAGCCCCAGCATTTT
NA	TRBV11-2	TRBJ2-5	NA	CASSLVRETQYF	TGTGCCAGCAGCTTAGTCCGGGAGACCCAGTACTTC